The 11 T cell receptor beta chains below were found in one sample sequenced in a study of graft-versus-host responses after intestinal transplantation. Produced via immunoSEQ multiplex PCR; TCRdb's table is partial and in-frame only. The sample has about 39,000 clones, 93% seen once. For these receptors, no antigen is known. Sequenced here: unstimulated CD8+ T cells sorted from spleen or lymph node cells, sampled before transplant. The receptors come from a human donor who was the organ donor for an intestinal transplant.

V is TRBV23-1 and J is TRBJ2-5, with TRBD1 as a possible D gene (5 bases). TRBV23-1 is marked as an open reading frame, function uncertain. The CDR3 contains 15 residues. The V and J ends lost 8 bases and 4 bases respectively, with 20 bases between them. The CDR3 DNA is TGCGCCAGCCCAGGGAAGCGCAACACCGCAGAGACCCAGTACTTC. Its protein is CASPGKRNTAETQYF.

The chain joins TRBV10-3 to TRBJ2-1, with D possibly TRBD2 on 6 matching bases. The length of the CDR3 is 14 residues. Germline V gene data show CDR1 as ENHRY and CDR2 as SYGVKD. V lost 10 bases and J 10 bases, leaving 23 bases between the germline ends. The CDR3 bases are TGTGCCACGACTAGTCTGTATCCCGAATTGGAGCAGTTCTTC. This gives the protein CATTSLYPELEQFF.

The chain has TRBV13 and TRBJ2-1, with 10 bases aligning to TRBD1. Germline CDR1 reads PRHDT; CDR2 reads FYEKMQ (reference sequence). J lost 8 bases, V lost 5 bases, and 12 bases had no gene match. The CDR3 sequence is 16 residues long. The CDR3 region has the DNA TGTGCCAGCAGCCCACGCCCGGGACAGGGGTTCGATGAGCAGTTCTTC. Translated: CASSPRPGQGFDEQFF.

The chain recombines TRBV7-9 with TRBJ2-4; no clear D. Deletions cut 3 bases from V and 5 bases from J, with 5 bases between. Germline V gene sequence: CDR1 SEHNR, CDR2 FQNEAQ (reference sequence). The CDR3 covers 12 residues. CDR3 DNA sequence: TGTGCCAGCAGCTTCTCAGAAAACATTCAGTACTTC. Translation gives CASSFSENIQYF. Drawing the rest from reference TRBV7-9 and TRBJ2-4, the complete variable domain is DTGVSQNPRHKITKRGQNVTFRCDPISEHNRLYWYRQTLGQGPEFLTYFQNEAQLEKSRLLSDRFSAERPKGSFSTLEIQRTEQGDSAMYLCASSFSENIQYFGAGTRLSVL.

The chain employs TRBV4-2 and TRBJ2-1; no definite D call. With 1 base removed from V and 6 bases from J, the gap between germline ends came to 10 bases. The CDR3 extends over 14 amino acids. Germline-derived CDR1 and CDR2 are LGHNA and YNFKEQ. CDR3 coding DNA: TGTGCCAGCAGCCAAGTTGGGCAGCTCAATGAGCAGTTCTTC. This encodes CASSQVGQLNEQFF.

The rearrangement joins TRBV5-4 to TRBJ1-1; the D gene is possibly TRBD1 (6 bases). The V gene lost 4 bases and the J gene lost 1 base, with 17 bases spanning the gap. Per the germline V gene, CDR1 is SGHNT and CDR2 is YYREEE (reference sequence). This CDR3 spans 16 amino acids. CDR3 loop: CASSPYGGGKNTEAFF. CDR3 sequence (DNA): TGTGCCAGCAGCCCCTACGGGGGCGGAAAGAACACTGAAGCTTTCTTT.

The chain employs TRBV11-1 and TRBJ2-3, with 7 bases aligning to TRBD1. The CDR3 totals 15 residues. With V trimmed by 5 bases and J by 1 base, 6 bases remained unmatched. CDR1 and CDR2 (germline): SGHAT, FQDESV (reference sequence). In DNA form, the CDR3 reads TGTGCCAGCAGCACGACAGGGCGGGGCACAGATACGCAGTATTTT. Amino acids: CASSTTGRGTDTQYF.

The rearrangement links TRBV7-9 to TRBJ1-2; 9 positions agree with TRBD1. V shed 4 bases, J shed 3 bases, and the junction held 6 bases outside the gene matches. Germline V lookup: CDR1 SEHNR, CDR2 FQNEAQ (reference sequence). The CDR3 runs 15 residues. The CDR3 loop is CASSSTGGEDYGYTF. The CDR3 DNA is TGTGCCAGCAGCTCAACAGGGGGCGAAGACTATGGCTACACCTTC.

The rearrangement joins TRBV30 to TRBJ2-7, with 8 nucleotides matching TRBD1. V shed 4 bases and J 5 bases; nucleotides not matched to a gene: 13. CDR1 GTSNPN and CDR2 SVGIG come from the germline V gene (reference sequence). The length of the CDR3 is 15 residues. CDR3 sequence: CAWKADRGRLNEQYF. CDR3 coding DNA: TGTGCCTGGAAGGCAGACAGGGGCCGCCTGAACGAGCAGTACTTC. Drawing the rest from reference TRBV30 and TRBJ2-7, the complete variable domain is SQTIHQWPATLVQPVGSPLSLECTVEGTSNPNLYWYRQAAGRGLQLLFYSVGIGQISSEVPQNLSASRPQDRQFILSSKKLLLSDSGFYLCAWKADRGRLNEQYFGPGTRLTVT.

The chain combines TRBV18 with TRBJ2-7; the match to TRBD2 covers 11 bases. V was clipped by 0 bases and J by 2 bases; unmatched bases: 12. This CDR3 region has 19 residues. In germline, CDR1 is KGHSH, CDR2 LQKENI. This chain's CDR3 is CASSPPTGVLAGGAYEQYF. The DNA of the CDR3 is TGTGCCAGCTCACCACCGACCGGTGTTTTAGCGGGAGGGGCCTACGAGCAGTACTTC.

This chain links TRBV15 with TRBJ2-1; D tentatively fits TRBD1 or TRBD2 (5 bases each). Germline CDR1 LNHNV, CDR2 YYDKDF (reference sequence). V lost 0 bases and J lost 0, with 9 bases in between. The CDR3 has 16 amino acids. As DNA, the CDR3 is TGTGCCACCAGCAGAGATTGGGGGAGCTCCTACAATGAGCAGTTCTTC. It is translated as CATSRDWGSSYNEQFF.